What follows describes a single T cell receptor (beta chain). Its target is unknown. V lost 0 bases and J 3 bases, leaving 13 bases between the germline ends. Per the germline V gene, CDR1 is SGHRS and CDR2 is YFSETQ. The CDR3 length is 16 residues. The authors distributed each subset's genomic DNA evenly over several immunoSEQ plates. Generated by immunoSEQ multiplex PCR, the TCRdb table keeps only in-frame clones and is missing some. The sample contains 2 million or so clones, 85% to 95% of which appear only once. This record belongs to a study of shared clonotypes between healthy human individuals. Study-wide results and caveats: A reduction in generation probabilities was seen for non-shared clonotypes relative to those shared by all four donors. Genetic and exposure-history diversity was limited by the small donor number.

Sequenced material: naive CD4+ T cells sorted from blood. Subset: CD45RA+ positively selected. The clonotype originates from a man aged 18 to 29 in good health. V and J are TRBV5-1 and TRBJ2-1; D is possibly TRBD2 (5 bases). CDR3 region: CASSLAKTEGYNEQFF. CDR3 coding DNA: TGCGCCAGCAGCTTGGCCAAAACCGAGGGCTACAATGAGCAGTTCTTC.